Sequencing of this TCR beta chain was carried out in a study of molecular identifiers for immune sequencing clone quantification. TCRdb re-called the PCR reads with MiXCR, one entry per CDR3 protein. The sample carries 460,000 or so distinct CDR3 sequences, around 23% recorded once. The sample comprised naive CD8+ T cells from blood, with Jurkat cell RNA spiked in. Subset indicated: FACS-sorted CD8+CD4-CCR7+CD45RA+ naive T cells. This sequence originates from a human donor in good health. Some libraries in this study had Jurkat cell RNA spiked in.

The CDR3: CAISEPRTGSETQYF. DNA of the CDR3: TGTGCCATCAGTGAGCCCAGGACAGGGAGCGAGACCCAGTACTTC. The genes are TRBV10-3 and TRBJ2-5; TRBD1 aligns across 8 bases. The CDR3 is 15 residues long. Trimming removed 2 bases from V and 5 bases from J; junction bases left unmatched: 7. Germline CDR1 and CDR2: ENHRY and SYGVKD.